This T cell receptor (beta chain) was found in a study of CD8+ T cells in alopecia areata. At the level of the study: Spontaneous alopecia affected the roughly 6-13-month-old C3H/HeJ graft donors, whose skin was transplanted to approximately 6-11-week-old female C3H/HeJ mice. General study findings and limits: Although TCR sharing was seen in mice, sharing across patients was less clear, possibly for HLA-related reasons.

With regard to this clone: Its matching antigen is unknown. Gene labels here are mouse ones. Read coverage stops 4 residues before the CDR3 terminus; the germline J gene supplies the remainder.

This CDR3 has 16 amino acids. Germline CDR1 and CDR2: NSHNY and SYGAGN. cDNA reverse transcribed from extracted RNA served as the sequencing template. Some clones are missing from TCRdb's copy, which holds only in-frame ones; the method was immunoSEQ multiplex PCR. The specimen gives 290,000 or so clones without singletons; the ten biggest hold around 1.2%. Cell sorting was performed on pooled cutaneous lymph node cells with CD4, CD8alpha, NKG2D, NKG2ACE and other markers. The sequencing input was CD4+ T cells sorted from a lymph node. The chain links TRBV13-1 to TRBJ2-5; 8 nucleotides align to TRBD2. This TCR derives from a C3H/HeJ mouse with alopecia areata. The strain's MHC: H2-k. The CDR3 DNA, read in part, is TGTGCCAGCAGTGATGCCGGGGGGGCGCTAGGAGAC. The encoded protein is CASSDAGGALGD. The whole CDR3 reads CASSDAGGALGDTQYF.